The rows below give T cell receptor beta chains drawn from one sample of a study of cytomegalovirus exposure and HLA in healthy donors. The repertoire was sequenced with immunoSEQ multiplex PCR; TCRdb's copy has only in-frame clones and lacks some. The table records fewer than 60,000 clones, around 94% of them present only once. Sequencing input: PBMCs. The receptors stem from a young woman in good health and CMV-seropositive. Each CDR3 is given with its conserved first and last residue. A D gene is named only where the DNA matches it firmly. Where a row states a size, it is once, few, many or the class of an expanded clone; other rows omit it.

J	D	size	length	V	CDR3	DNA
TRBJ2-1	TRBD2	-	14	TRBV6-4	CASRRRETSDEQFF	TGTGCCAGCCGGAGGCGGGAGACCAGCGATGAGCAGTTCTTC
TRBJ2-1	-	-	14	TRBV27	CASGGGGAYNEQFF	TGTGCCAGCGGCGGTGGCGGGGCCTACAATGAGCAGTTCTTC
TRBJ2-1	TRBD2	-	16	TRBV6-6	CASSFLSGRADNEQFF	TGTGCCAGCAGTTTTCTTAGCGGGAGGGCCGACAATGAGCAGTTCTTC
TRBJ2-5	-	few	12	TRBV7-2	CASSLVRETQYF	TGTGCCAGCAGCTTAGTCAGGGAGACCCAGTACTTC
TRBJ2-3	TRBD1	-	17	TRBV10-1	CASSEGGTGASTDTQYF	TGCGCCAGCAGTGAAGGCGGGACAGGAGCCAGCACAGATACGCAGTATTTT
TRBJ2-1	TRBD2	-	14	TRBV5-5	CASSWGTRGGEQFF	TGTGCCAGCAGCTGGGGGACTAGAGGGGGTGAGCAGTTCTTC
TRBJ2-3	TRBD2	-	15	TRBV18	CASSSGLAGGDTQYF	TGTGCCAGCTCATCCGGACTAGCGGGGGGGGATACGCAGTATTTT
TRBJ1-6	TRBD1	once	14	TRBV9	CASSVRQGNSPLHF	TGTGCCAGCAGCGTCAGACAGGGTAATTCACCCCTCCACTTT
TRBJ2-7	-	once	16	TRBV11-3	CASSMSMGPKSYEQYF	TGTGCCAGCAGCATGTCTATGGGCCCTAAGTCCTACGAGCAGTACTTC
TRBJ2-5	-	-	17	TRBV4-2	CASSQLARGQRVETQYF	TGTGCCAGCAGCCAACTGGCCCGGGGACAACGAGTAGAGACCCAGTACTTC
TRBJ1-5	TRBD1	-	12	TRBV29-1	CSVEQGGQPQHF	TGCAGCGTTGAGCAGGGGGGTCAGCCCCAGCATTTT
TRBJ2-7	TRBD1	-	14	TRBV2	CASGAGTGAYEQYF	TGTGCCAGCGGGGCCGGGACAGGGGCCTACGAGCAGTACTTC
TRBJ2-3	-	-	15	TRBV19	CASSIVQGRSDTQYF	TGTGCCAGTAGTATTGTACAGGGTCGGTCAGATACGCAGTATTTT
TRBJ2-1	-	once	15	TRBV5-1	CASSLNGNLYNEQFF	TGCGCCAGCAGCTTAAACGGGAACCTTTACAATGAGCAGTTCTTC
TRBJ1-6	-	-	17	TRBV7-9	CASSTGTNAVERSPLHF	TGTGCCAGCAGCACCGGGACTAATGCCGTTGAAAGGTCACCCCTCCACTTT
TRBJ2-7	TRBD1	-	16	TRBV6-6	CASSSEPGTGGSEQYF	TGTGCCAGCAGTTCGGAGCCCGGGACAGGGGGCTCCGAGCAGTACTTC
TRBJ2-1	-	once	16	TRBV9	CASSVGGGPGGHEQFF	TGTGCCAGCAGCGTGGGGGGCGGGCCCGGGGGGCATGAGCAGTTCTTC
TRBJ2-1	TRBD2	-	15	TRBV4-1	CASGREAGGPGEQFF	TGCGCCAGCGGTCGTGAAGCGGGAGGGCCCGGTGAGCAGTTCTTC
TRBJ2-7	-	-	14	TRBV7-9	CASSGGQGDYEQYF	TGTGCCAGCAGCGGGGGGCAGGGGGACTACGAGCAGTACTTC
TRBJ2-7	TRBD2	-	14	TRBV28	CASSWGGTIYEQYF	TGTGCCAGCAGTTGGGGGGGAACAATATACGAGCAGTACTTC
TRBJ2-1	-	once	14	TRBV14	CASSFGQRYNEQFF	TGTGCCAGCAGCTTTGGACAGCGATACAATGAGCAGTTCTTC
TRBJ2-1	TRBD2	-	16	TRBV7-2	CASSLTSGTRYNEQFF	TGTGCCAGCAGCTTAACCAGCGGGACCCGCTACAATGAGCAGTTCTTC
TRBJ2-7	TRBD2	few	16	TRBV28	CASSLLTSDSSYEQYF	TGTGCCAGCAGTTTATTGACTAGCGACAGCTCCTACGAGCAGTACTTC
TRBJ2-7	TRBD1	-	14	TRBV7-6	CASSSRTGDHEQYF	TGTGCCAGCAGCTCCCGAACAGGGGACCACGAGCAGTACTTC
TRBJ2-2	-	-	16	TRBV23-1	CASSQLRLTVTGELFF	TGCGCCAGCAGTCAGCTTCGGCTGACAGTCACCGGGGAGCTGTTTTTT
TRBJ2-1	-	-	14	TRBV11-2	CASSLDPFLGEQFF	TGTGCCAGCAGCTTAGATCCCTTCCTAGGAGAGCAGTTCTTC
TRBJ2-3	TRBD2	few	14	TRBV6-4	CASSDFAGADTQYF	TGTGCCAGCAGTGACTTTGCGGGAGCTGATACGCAGTATTTT
TRBJ2-1	TRBD1	-	16	TRBV5-8	CASSRRTGGLYNEQFF	TGTGCCAGCAGCCGACGGACAGGGGGTCTCTACAATGAGCAGTTCTTC
TRBJ2-1	TRBD2	-	14	TRBV6-5	CATSPAGDYNEQFF	TGTGCTACCAGCCCAGCGGGAGACTACAATGAGCAGTTCTTC
TRBJ2-3	TRBD2	-	15	TRBV29-1	CSAGRTSGSADTQYF	TGCAGCGCCGGAAGGACTAGCGGGAGTGCAGATACGCAGTATTTT
TRBJ1-1	-	-	16	TRBV28	CASSHRQALMNTEAFF	TGTGCCAGCAGTCATAGACAGGCACTAATGAACACTGAAGCTTTCTTT
TRBJ2-7	TRBD1	-	18	TRBV27	CASSLYRDSCVWLYEQYF	TGTGCCAGCAGTTTATATAGGGACAGCTGCGTTTGGCTATACGAGCAGTACTTC
TRBJ1-1	TRBD1	-	15	TRBV5-1	CASSKGQGTNTEAFF	TGCGCCAGCAGCAAGGGACAGGGAACGAACACTGAAGCTTTCTTT
TRBJ2-3	-	-	19	TRBV27	CASSLSRPLGRDRTDTQYF	TGTGCCAGCAGTTTATCAAGACCCCTCGGGCGGGACCGCACAGATACGCAGTATTTT
TRBJ2-2	-	-	14	TRBV19	CASSIIWEPGELFF	TGTGCCAGTAGTATAATCTGGGAGCCCGGGGAGCTGTTTTTT